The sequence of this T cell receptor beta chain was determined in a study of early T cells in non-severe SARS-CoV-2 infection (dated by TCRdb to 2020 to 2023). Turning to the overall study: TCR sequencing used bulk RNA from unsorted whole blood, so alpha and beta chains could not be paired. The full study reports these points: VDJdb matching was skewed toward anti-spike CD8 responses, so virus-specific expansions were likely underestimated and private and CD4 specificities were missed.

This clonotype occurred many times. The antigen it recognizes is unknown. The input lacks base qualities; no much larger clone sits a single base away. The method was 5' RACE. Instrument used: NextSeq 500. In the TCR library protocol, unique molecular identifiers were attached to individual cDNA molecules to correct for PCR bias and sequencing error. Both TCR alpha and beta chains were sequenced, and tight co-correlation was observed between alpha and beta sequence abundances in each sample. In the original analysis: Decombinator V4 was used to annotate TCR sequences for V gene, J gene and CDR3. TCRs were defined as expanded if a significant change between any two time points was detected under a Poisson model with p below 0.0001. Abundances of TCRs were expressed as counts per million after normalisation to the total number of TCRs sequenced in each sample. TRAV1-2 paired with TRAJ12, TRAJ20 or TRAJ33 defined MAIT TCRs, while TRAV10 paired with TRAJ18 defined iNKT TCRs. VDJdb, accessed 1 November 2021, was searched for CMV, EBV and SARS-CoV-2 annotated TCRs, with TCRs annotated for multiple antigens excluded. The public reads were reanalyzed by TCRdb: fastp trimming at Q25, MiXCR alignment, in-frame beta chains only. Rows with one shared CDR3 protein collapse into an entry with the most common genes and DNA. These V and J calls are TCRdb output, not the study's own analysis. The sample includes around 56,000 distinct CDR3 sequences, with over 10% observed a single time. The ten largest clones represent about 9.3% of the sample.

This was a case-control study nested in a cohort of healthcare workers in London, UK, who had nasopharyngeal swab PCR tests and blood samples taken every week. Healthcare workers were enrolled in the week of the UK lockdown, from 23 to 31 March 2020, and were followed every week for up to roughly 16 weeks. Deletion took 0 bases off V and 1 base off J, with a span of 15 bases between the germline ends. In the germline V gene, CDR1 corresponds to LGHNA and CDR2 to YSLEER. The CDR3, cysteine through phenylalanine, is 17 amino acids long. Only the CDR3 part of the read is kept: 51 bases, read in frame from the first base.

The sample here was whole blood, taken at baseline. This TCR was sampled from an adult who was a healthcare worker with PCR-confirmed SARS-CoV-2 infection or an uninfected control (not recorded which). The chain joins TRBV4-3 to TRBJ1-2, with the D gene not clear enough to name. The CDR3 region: CASSQDNGSGRNYGYTF. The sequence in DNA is TGCGCCAGCAGCCAAGATAATGGCAGTGGCCGTAACTATGGCTACACCTTC.